The rows below give T cell receptor beta chains drawn from one sample of a study of T cells after yellow fever vaccination. From the 5' RACE reads, TCRdb called clonotypes with MiXCR, one entry per CDR3 protein. The sample holds approximately 93,000 distinct CDR3 sequences, 4.5% to 6% seen once. This specimen was CD8+ T cells sorted from PBMCs, taken 10 days after the yellow fever booster vaccination. These receptor sequences come from a man between 18 and 35 years old who received the YFV17D yellow fever vaccine. Each CDR3 is given with its conserved first and last residue. The order of the fields is D gene, J gene, clone size, V gene, CDR3 protein, CDR3 DNA. D genes are given only for firm matches. Only some rows state a clone size, as once, few, many or a class for expanded clones.

>TRBD1|TRBJ2-1|NA|TRBV18
CASSLTGGREQFF
TGTGCCAGCTCACTTACAGGGGGCCGTGAGCAGTTCTTC
>NA|TRBJ2-5|many|TRBV7-3
CASSNTGYQETQYF
TGTGCCAGCAGCAATACAGGGTACCAAGAGACCCAGTACTTC
>NA|TRBJ1-2|NA|TRBV4-2
CASSQRQDYGYTF
TGTGCCAGCAGCCAGCGACAGGACTATGGCTACACCTTC
>NA|TRBJ2-3|many|TRBV5-1
CASSSTYTRPRADTQYF
TGCGCCAGCAGCTCGACGTATACCCGACCCCGGGCAGATACGCAGTATTTT
>NA|TRBJ2-1|few|TRBV14
CASSQGRYNEQFF
TGTGCCAGCAGCCAAGGACGGTACAATGAGCAGTTCTTC
>NA|TRBJ2-3|few|TRBV5-4
CASSLTGPDTQYF
TGTGCCAGCAGCTTGACAGGGCCAGATACGCAGTATTTT
>NA|TRBJ2-6|few|TRBV19
CASSTGGGLIGGANVLTF
TGTGCCAGTAGTACCGGGGGCGGACTGATAGGGGGGGCCAACGTCCTGACTTTC
>TRBD2|TRBJ2-3|NA|TRBV5-1
CASSYRGTSGDTQYF
TGCGCCAGCAGTTACCGTGGGACTAGCGGGGATACGCAGTATTTT
>NA|TRBJ2-3|NA|TRBV20-1
CSARHTPPPGRRGPYTDTQYF
TGCAGTGCTAGACACACCCCGCCACCAGGGCGGCGGGGGCCCTACACAGATACGCAGTATTTT
>TRBD1|TRBJ1-2|NA|TRBV27
CASSFGDRGHGYTF
TGTGCCAGCAGTTTTGGGGACAGGGGACATGGCTACACCTTC
>NA|TRBJ2-7|many|TRBV12-3/TRBV12-4
CASSINRVLEQYF
TGTGCCAGCAGTATCAACAGGGTGTTGGAGCAGTACTTC
>NA|TRBJ1-5|few|TRBV4-1
CASSQDTGSNQPQHF
TGCGCCAGCAGCCAAGATACAGGGAGCAATCAGCCCCAGCATTTT
>TRBD1|TRBJ1-2|NA|TRBV9
CASSGYRGLPGGYTF
TGTGCCAGCAGCGGCTACAGGGGTTTGCCTGGTGGCTACACCTTC
>TRBD1|TRBJ2-4|many|TRBV19
CASSGTGRMENIQYF
TGTGCCAGTAGTGGGACAGGGAGGATGGAAAACATTCAGTACTTC
>TRBD2|TRBJ2-5|few|TRBV7-2
CASSLSSGAVKETQYF
TGTGCCAGCAGCTTATCTAGCGGGGCGGTAAAAGAGACCCAGTACTTC
>TRBD2|TRBJ2-1|many|TRBV11-2
CASSTIRGGAYNEQFF
TGTGCCAGCAGCACGATCCGGGGGGGCGCCTACAATGAGCAGTTCTTC
>TRBD1|TRBJ2-2|few|TRBV11-2
CASSFGTGRTGELFF
TGTGCCAGCAGCTTTGGGACAGGGAGGACCGGGGAGCTGTTTTTT
>NA|TRBJ1-1|many|TRBV5-1
CASSFSPGMFVTEAFF
TGCGCCAGCAGCTTTTCTCCGGGGATGTTTGTCACTGAAGCTTTCTTT
>NA|TRBJ2-2|NA|TRBV5-1
CASRRLVNTGELFF
TGCGCCAGCAGGCGGTTAGTGAACACCGGGGAGCTGTTTTTT